The rows below give T cell receptor beta chains drawn from one sample of a study of blood T cell repertoires in COVID-19. TCRdb's copy holds only in-frame clones and misses some; the assay was immunoSEQ multiplex PCR. The sample yields more than 140,000 clones, around 81% seen once. Sequenced sample: peripheral blood. Source of these receptors: a human donor in a cohort sampled during active COVID-19. The CDR3 runs from the conserved cysteine through the conserved F or W. The order of the fields is J gene, V gene, clone size, D gene, CDR3 protein, CDR3 DNA. The D gene is left open where the match is weak. Clone size is not always given. Where it is, it says once, few, many or a class for expanded clones.

j_gene: TRBJ2-3; v_gene: TRBV7-3; abundance: NA; d_gene: TRBD1; CDR3aa: CASSPIPGQPTDTQYF; CDR3nt: TGTGCCAGCAGCCCTATCCCGGGACAGCCCACAGATACGCAGTATTTT
j_gene: TRBJ2-5; v_gene: TRBV19; abundance: NA; d_gene: NA; CDR3aa: CASSIAGAGETQYF; CDR3nt: TGTGCCAGTAGTATTGCCGGAGCGGGAGAGACCCAGTACTTC
j_gene: TRBJ1-1; v_gene: TRBV30; abundance: NA; d_gene: TRBD1; CDR3aa: CAWSFRDRGSLNTEAFF; CDR3nt: TGTGCCTGGAGTTTCCGGGACAGGGGTTCGCTGAACACTGAAGCTTTCTTT
j_gene: TRBJ2-7; v_gene: TRBV3-1/TRBV3-2; abundance: few; d_gene: NA; CDR3aa: CASSQGAWGTNYEQYF; CDR3nt: TGTGCCAGCAGCCAAGGGGCCTGGGGCACCAACTACGAGCAGTACTTC
j_gene: TRBJ2-1; v_gene: TRBV5-1; abundance: NA; d_gene: TRBD2; CDR3aa: CASSELAGVNEQFF; CDR3nt: TGCGCCAGCAGTGAACTAGCGGGAGTCAATGAGCAGTTCTTC
j_gene: TRBJ1-6; v_gene: TRBV15; abundance: NA; d_gene: NA; CDR3aa: CATSRDGGFGGSPLHF; CDR3nt: TGTGCCACCAGCAGAGATGGGGGGTTCGGGGGTTCACCCCTCCACTTT
j_gene: TRBJ2-2; v_gene: TRBV6-5; abundance: NA; d_gene: NA; CDR3aa: CASSLSRGELFF; CDR3nt: TGTGCCAGCAGTTTGAGTAGAGGGGAGCTGTTTTTT
j_gene: TRBJ1-5; v_gene: TRBV6-6; abundance: NA; d_gene: TRBD1; CDR3aa: CASSYSQGGNQPQHF; CDR3nt: TGTGCCAGCAGTTACTCACAGGGGGGCAATCAGCCCCAGCATTTT
j_gene: TRBJ2-7; v_gene: TRBV21-1; abundance: NA; d_gene: NA; CDR3aa: CASSTLTRARGIYEQYF; CDR3nt: TGTGCCAGCAGCACGTTAACCCGGGCCAGGGGGATCTACGAGCAGTACTTC
j_gene: TRBJ2-3; v_gene: TRBV29-1; abundance: NA; d_gene: NA; CDR3aa: CSADQGYEDTQYF; CDR3nt: TGCAGCGCAGACCAGGGTTACGAAGATACGCAGTATTTT
j_gene: TRBJ1-6; v_gene: TRBV7-2; abundance: NA; d_gene: TRBD1; CDR3aa: CASSLDRGNSPLHF; CDR3nt: TGTGCCAGCAGCTTAGACAGGGGGAATTCACCCCTCCACTTT
j_gene: TRBJ2-3; v_gene: TRBV14; abundance: NA; d_gene: TRBD2; CDR3aa: CASSLRLAGGTDTQYF; CDR3nt: TGTGCCAGCAGCCTCCGGCTAGCGGGAGGCACAGATACGCAGTATTTT
j_gene: TRBJ2-2; v_gene: TRBV7-7; abundance: few; d_gene: TRBD1; CDR3aa: CASSTRTGAGELFF; CDR3nt: TGTGCTAGCAGCACCCGGACAGGGGCCGGGGAGCTGTTTTTT
j_gene: TRBJ1-1; v_gene: TRBV23-1; abundance: once; d_gene: NA; CDR3aa: CASNVPSQGKLVSAEAFF; CDR3nt: TGCGCCAGCAACGTCCCGAGTCAGGGGAAGTTGGTTAGCGCTGAAGCTTTCTTT
j_gene: TRBJ2-7; v_gene: TRBV19; abundance: NA; d_gene: TRBD1; CDR3aa: CASSAPGQGTYEQYF; CDR3nt: TGTGCCAGTAGTGCTCCGGGACAGGGGACTTACGAGCAGTACTTC
j_gene: TRBJ2-2; v_gene: TRBV7-3; abundance: few; d_gene: NA; CDR3aa: CASSLGLNTGELFF; CDR3nt: TGTGCCAGCAGCCTGGGACTTAACACCGGGGAGCTGTTTTTT
j_gene: TRBJ2-2; v_gene: TRBV6-6; abundance: NA; d_gene: NA; CDR3aa: CASSQTLGGELFF; CDR3nt: TGTGCCAGCAGCCAGACATTGGGCGGGGAGCTGTTTTTT
j_gene: TRBJ1-6; v_gene: TRBV5-1; abundance: NA; d_gene: NA; CDR3aa: CASSLGYRANSPLHF; CDR3nt: TGCGCCAGCAGCTTGGGATACAGGGCAAATTCACCCCTCCACTTT
j_gene: TRBJ2-3; v_gene: TRBV28; abundance: once; d_gene: TRBD2; CDR3aa: CASSTIAGFLYF; CDR3nt: TGTGCCAGCAGTACAATAGCGGGATTCCTGTATTTT
j_gene: TRBJ2-1; v_gene: TRBV5-6; abundance: NA; d_gene: NA; CDR3aa: CASMRRGSYNEQFF; CDR3nt: TGTGCCAGCATGAGGAGGGGCTCCTACAATGAGCAGTTCTTC
j_gene: TRBJ2-3; v_gene: TRBV9; abundance: NA; d_gene: TRBD2; CDR3aa: CASSRTPAGGPSDTQYF; CDR3nt: TGTGCCAGCAGCCGAACCCCAGCGGGAGGGCCATCGGATACGCAGTATTTT
j_gene: TRBJ1-2; v_gene: TRBV3-1/TRBV3-2; abundance: NA; d_gene: TRBD1; CDR3aa: CASSQDATGSRGYTF; CDR3nt: TGTGCCAGCAGCCAAGATGCGACAGGGTCGCGGGGCTACACCTTC
j_gene: TRBJ2-7; v_gene: TRBV11-2; abundance: NA; d_gene: TRBD1; CDR3aa: CASSSGGLEQYF; CDR3nt: TGTGCCAGCAGCTCAGGGGGATTAGAGCAGTACTTC
j_gene: TRBJ2-3; v_gene: TRBV23-1; abundance: NA; d_gene: TRBD2; CDR3aa: CASSQWERGEADTQYF; CDR3nt: TGCGCCAGCAGTCAATGGGAGCGGGGTGAGGCAGATACGCAGTATTTT
j_gene: TRBJ1-4; v_gene: TRBV6-1; abundance: NA; d_gene: NA; CDR3aa: CASSEAGQRGARF; CDR3nt: TGTGCCAGCAGTGAAGCAGGACAGAGAGGGGCTAGATTT
j_gene: TRBJ2-1; v_gene: TRBV28; abundance: NA; d_gene: NA; CDR3aa: CASTEGNEQFF; CDR3nt: TGTGCCAGCACGGAGGGGAATGAGCAGTTCTTC
j_gene: TRBJ1-1; v_gene: TRBV5-1; abundance: NA; d_gene: NA; CDR3aa: CASSSGAEAFF; CDR3nt: TGCGCCAGCAGCTCAGGGGCTGAAGCTTTCTTT
j_gene: TRBJ1-5; v_gene: TRBV5-1; abundance: NA; d_gene: NA; CDR3aa: CASSTGTLASNQPQHF; CDR3nt: TGCGCCAGCAGCACCGGGACACTCGCTAGCAATCAGCCCCAGCATTTT
j_gene: TRBJ2-5; v_gene: TRBV19; abundance: once; d_gene: NA; CDR3aa: CASRQDPQETQYF; CDR3nt: TGTGCCAGTAGACAGGATCCTCAAGAGACCCAGTACTTC
j_gene: TRBJ2-2; v_gene: TRBV3-1/TRBV3-2; abundance: few; d_gene: NA; CDR3aa: CASSSPAGELFF; CDR3nt: TGTGCCAGCAGTTCTCCGGCCGGGGAGCTGTTTTTT
j_gene: TRBJ2-1; v_gene: TRBV10-3; abundance: NA; d_gene: NA; CDR3aa: CAIWGGSSYNEQFF; CDR3nt: TGTGCCATCTGGGGCGGCAGCTCCTACAATGAGCAGTTCTTC
j_gene: TRBJ1-1; v_gene: TRBV15; abundance: few; d_gene: TRBD1; CDR3aa: CATSGLGQGLANTEAFF; CDR3nt: TGTGCCACCAGCGGCTTAGGACAGGGTCTAGCAAACACTGAAGCTTTCTTT
j_gene: TRBJ1-5; v_gene: TRBV4-1; abundance: NA; d_gene: NA; CDR3aa: CASSQSGRRDSNQPQHF; CDR3nt: TGCGCCAGCAGCCAATCTGGGCGCAGGGATAGCAATCAGCCCCAGCATTTT